The 29 T cell receptor beta chains given below trace back to one sample, sequenced in a study of neoadjuvant anti-PD-1 for oral cavity cancer. The time point: after neoadjuvant nivolumab, at surgical resection. Sequencing was performed with immunoSEQ multiplex PCR; in TCRdb, only in-frame clones are kept and a portion is missing. Of around 13,000 clones detected, 60% to 75% appear once; the ten largest clones hold approximately 3%. This specimen was PBMCs, taken after nivolumab (anti-PD-1) treatment. These receptors were obtained from a person between 35 and 79 years old with oral cavity squamous cell carcinoma.

The chain uses TRBV30 and TRBJ2-4; D call uncertain. Germline V lookup: CDR1 GTSNPN, CDR2 SVGIG (reference sequence). This CDR3 comprises 13 residues. V lost 2 bases, J lost 0 bases, and 5 bases lay in between. The DNA for the CDR3 is TGTGCCTGGAGTAGCGTAGCCAAAAACATTCAGTACTTC. It codes for CAWSSVAKNIQYF.

The table lists this clone with a count of one. The V gene is TRBV4-2, the J gene TRBJ1-4; D not resolved. From germline, CDR1 is LGHNA and CDR2 YNFKEQ. This CDR3 contains 14 residues. V lost 1 base, J lost 4 bases, and 7 bases lay in between. The CDR3 nucleotides are TGTGCCAGCAGCCAAGCGCACCTTAATGAAAAACTGTTTTTT. Its translation is CASSQAHLNEKLFF.

The V gene is TRBV6-5, the J gene TRBJ2-7; 8 nucleotides align to TRBD2. This CDR3 has 16 amino acids. V was pared by 0 bases and J by 2 bases, with 6 bases of the junction left unmatched. CDR1 is MNHEY, CDR2 SVGAGI, per germline. CDR3 in DNA: TGTGCCAGCAGTTACTCTCGGGGGGGGGATCCCTACGAGCAGTACTTC. Encoded protein: CASSYSRGGDPYEQYF.

The chain links TRBV19 to TRBJ2-3, with 8 nucleotides matching TRBD1. V lost 5 bases and J lost 8; bases outside the gene matches: 0. CDR1 is LNHDA and CDR2 is SQIVND in the germline V gene (reference sequence). This CDR3 comprises 11 residues. The CDR3 spells CASSDRGTQYF. DNA of the CDR3: TGTGCCAGTAGTGACAGGGGTACGCAGTATTTT.

The rearrangement links TRBV1 to TRBJ2-2; the D segment call TRBD2 is taken from the table without a DNA check. TRBV1 represents a pseudogene. The CDR3 runs to 14 residues. The CDR3 nucleotides are TGCACCATCCTCGGACTAGCGGGAGCCGGGGAGCTGTTTTTT. It specifies CTILGLAGAGELFF.

The CDR3: CASSRGLTSTDTQYF. CDR3 nucleotide sequence: TGTGCCAGCAGCCGGGGACTAACTAGCACAGATACGCAGTATTTT. The V call is TRBV5-5, the J call TRBJ2-3, with 7 bases aligning to TRBD2. CDR1 is SGHKS, CDR2 YYEKEE, per germline (reference sequence). The CDR3 consists of 15 residues. The trim removed 4 bases at V and 0 bases at J, leaving 5 bases unmatched. Looking up the rest from reference TRBV5-5 and TRBJ2-3 gives the full variable domain: DAGVTQSPTHLIKTRGQQVTLRCSPISGHKSVSWYQQVLGQGPQFIFQYYEKEERGRGNFPDRFSARQFPNYSSELNVNALLLGDSALYLCASSRGLTSTDTQYFGPGTRLTVL.

This chain's CDR3 is CASSANLGANEKLFF. CDR3 nucleotides: TGTGCCAGCAGTGCTAATCTTGGTGCAAATGAAAAACTGTTTTTT. The chain uses TRBV2 and TRBJ1-4; unclear D gene. Germline V gene data show CDR1 as SNHLY and CDR2 as FYNNEI. This CDR3 has 15 residues. V lost 4 bases, J lost 5 bases, and 14 bases lay in between.

This chain joins TRBV6-1 and TRBJ1-5; D is ambiguous. The germline V gene encodes CDR1 MNHNS and CDR2 SASEGT. V shed 3 bases and J shed 6 bases, with 12 bases lying between them. The CDR3 is 14 residues long. The CDR3 protein is CASSDPFGSQPQHF. CDR3 DNA: TGTGCCAGCAGTGATCCCTTTGGAAGTCAGCCCCAGCATTTT.

This chain uses TRBV7-8 with TRBJ1-3, with TRBD1 matching 9 bases. The CDR3 length is 14 residues. Germline V gene sequence: CDR1 SGHVS, CDR2 FQNEAQ. Trimming removed 5 bases from V and 8 bases from J; junction bases left unmatched: 7. CDR3 loop: CASSNRDREDTIYF. The CDR3 DNA is TGTGCCAGCAGCAACCGGGACAGGGAGGACACCATATATTTT.

The rearrangement links TRBV6-4 to TRBJ2-3; TRBD2 matches 9 bases. The CDR3 totals 14 residues. The J segment lost 4 bases and the V segment lost 3 bases, leaving 2 bases of the junction unmatched. Germline loops: CDR1 MRHNA, CDR2 SNTAGT. The CDR3 coding sequence is TGTGCCAGCAGTGAGCGGGAGGGCCCAGATACGCAGTATTTT. Translation gives CASSEREGPDTQYF.

The chain carries TRBV6-5 and TRBJ2-2; 9 positions match TRBD1. The CDR3 has 13 residues. J lost 7 bases, V lost 7 bases, and 4 bases had no gene match. Germline CDR1 reads MNHEY; CDR2 reads SVGAGI. The CDR3 bases are TGTGCCAGCACTACAGGGGGCGGCGGGGAGCTGTTTTTT. This encodes CASTTGGGGELFF.

The chain carries TRBV9 and TRBJ1-1; a weak D match, TRBD1 (5 bases). Trimming removed 4 bases from V and 1 base from J, with 8 bases in between. CDR3 length equals 13 residues. CDR1 SGDLS and CDR2 YYNGEE come from the germline V gene. In DNA, the CDR3 is TGTGCCAGCAGCCCCCAGGGGAACACTGAAGCTTTCTTT. Encoded protein: CASSPQGNTEAFF.

The chain couples TRBV13 to TRBJ1-3, with D possibly being TRBD1 (6 bases). CDR3 size: 16 residues. Trimming removed 5 bases from V and 1 base from J, with 15 bases in between. Per germline, CDR1 PRHDT and CDR2 FYEKMQ (reference sequence). For the CDR3, the DNA is TGTGCCAGCAGCCCCCCCTCAGGGGAATCTGGAAACACCATATATTTT. Its protein product is CASSPPSGESGNTIYF.

There are a few counts of this clone. Different DNA sequences within this sample yield the same CDR3. The gene calls are TRBV6-1 and TRBJ1-5, with no clear D. Per germline, CDR1 MNHNS and CDR2 SASEGT. The CDR3 extends over 14 amino acids. Trimming took off 4 bases at V and 0 bases at J, with 7 bases between the two ends. For the CDR3, the DNA is TGTGCCAGCAGTGGTCAGAATAGCAATCAGCCCCAGCATTTT. Residues: CASSGQNSNQPQHF.

The chain recombines TRBV30 with TRBJ1-5, with D possibly TRBD1 on 6 matching bases. Trimming shortened V by 0 bases and J by 2 bases, and 23 bases separated the two germline ends. The CDR3 contains 19 residues. Germline CDR1 is GTSNPN and CDR2 is SVGIG (reference sequence). The CDR3 nucleotides are TGTGCCTGGAGTGTTCGGGGGGCTCCCGTAAGTGGGGGCAATCAGCCCCAGCATTTT. As protein: CAWSVRGAPVSGGNQPQHF.

The chain couples TRBV2 to TRBJ2-7; 11 nucleotides align to TRBD2. This CDR3 region has 14 residues. The germline CDR1 and CDR2 sequences are SNHLY and FYNNEI. The ends lost 3 bases at V and 4 bases at J; junction bases unmatched: 2. Written as DNA, the CDR3 is TGTGCCAGCAGTGAGCCTAGCGGGGGGTACGAGCAGTACTTC. It is translated as CASSEPSGGYEQYF.

This chain uses TRBV27 with TRBJ2-2, with D unresolved. The CDR3 runs to 13 residues. In germline, CDR1 is MNHEY, CDR2 SMNVEV (reference sequence). The V end was cut by 0 bases, the J end by 4 bases, with 3 bases between. The CDR3 here is CASSLSITGELFF. Written as DNA, the CDR3 is TGTGCCAGCAGTTTATCGATCACCGGGGAGCTGTTTTTT.

The V and J genes are TRBV5-4 and TRBJ1-1; D uncertain. The V end was cut by 4 bases, the J end by 3 bases, with 16 bases between. From germline, CDR1 is SGHNT and CDR2 YYREEE (reference sequence). The CDR3 extends over 15 amino acids. The CDR3 DNA is TGTGCCAGCAGCCCGGTGGGGATCGCGGACACTGAAGCTTTCTTT. Protein sequence: CASSPVGIADTEAFF.

This sequence joins TRBV6-1 and TRBJ1-2, with no clear D. V was cut by 3 bases and J by 2 bases, with 7 bases left in between. There are 13 residues in the CDR3. Germline CDR1 reads MNHNS; CDR2 reads SASEGT. CDR3 in amino acids: CASSDGQNYGYTF. The CDR3 nucleotides are TGTGCCAGCAGTGATGGGCAGAACTATGGCTACACCTTC.

The chain recombines TRBV7-9 with TRBJ1-1, with no clear D. This CDR3 comprises 12 residues. The germline V gene encodes CDR1 SEHNR and CDR2 FQNEAQ (reference sequence). Trimming removed 8 bases from V and 1 base from J, with 8 bases in between. CDR3 sequence: CASGFQNTEAFF. In DNA, the CDR3 is TGTGCCAGCGGTTTCCAGAACACTGAAGCTTTCTTT.

This sequence joins TRBV5-1 and TRBJ2-6; 8 bases fit TRBD1. CDR1 SGHRS and CDR2 YFSETQ come from the germline V gene. V shed 4 bases, J shed 2 bases, and the junction held 5 bases outside the gene matches. The CDR3 is 16 residues long. The CDR3 DNA reads TGCGCCAGCAGCGGGACAGGTTTCCCTGGGGCCAACGTCCTGACTTTC. Translating it yields CASSGTGFPGANVLTF.

J is TRBJ2-7 and V is TRBV29-1; a weak D match, TRBD1 (5 bases). V lost 4 bases and J 3 bases, leaving 16 bases between the germline ends. Per the germline V gene, CDR1 is SQVTM and CDR2 is ANQGSEA. The CDR3 loop spans 14 amino acids. CDR3 in DNA: TGCAGCGTTGTGGTTGACAGAGGATTCTACGAGCAGTACTTC. It specifies CSVVVDRGFYEQYF.

This clone was counted only a few times. The V and J genes are TRBV23-1 and TRBJ2-1; D perhaps matches TRBD2 (6 bases). TRBV23-1 is identified as an open reading frame with a role that is uncertain. The V end was cut by 3 bases, the J end by 7 bases, with 22 bases between. The CDR3 extends over 17 amino acids. The CDR3 loop reads CASSHGASAGWENEQFF. DNA for the CDR3: TGCGCCAGCAGTCACGGGGCGAGCGCGGGATGGGAGAATGAGCAGTTCTTC.

This clone was counted between two and nine times. This sequence joins TRBV5-1 and TRBJ1-2; D possibly corresponds to TRBD1 (5 bases). The V end was cut by 4 bases, the J end by 3 bases, with 10 bases between. The CDR3 spans 13 residues. Germline V CDR1 and CDR2: SGHRS, YFSETQ. CDR3 DNA: TGCGCCAGCAGCCCATTGACAGACTATGGCTACACCTTC. Protein: CASSPLTDYGYTF. Filled out from reference TRBV5-1 and TRBJ1-2, the complete variable domain reads KAGVTQTPRYLIKTRGQQVTLSCSPISGHRSVSWYQQTPGQGLQFLFEYFSETQRNKGNFPGRFSGRQFSNSRSEMNVSTLELGDSALYLCASSPLTDYGYTFGSGTRLTVV.

This clone was observed a few times. The chain combines TRBV19 with TRBJ1-5; D perhaps matches TRBD1 (5 bases). V was shortened by 8 bases and J by 2 bases, with 28 bases between the two germline ends. Germline CDR1 and CDR2: LNHDA and SQIVND (reference sequence). This CDR3 has 19 amino acids. CDR3: CASSHALGTGTGGNQPQHF. The CDR3 DNA sequence: TGTGCCAGTTCGCACGCCCTGGGGACGGGAACTGGGGGCAATCAGCCCCAGCATTTT. Based on the CDR3 plus reference TRBV19 and TRBJ1-5, the full variable domain is DGGITQSPKYLFRKEGQNVTLSCEQNLNHDAMYWYRQDPGQGLRLIYYSQIVNDFQKGDIAEGYSVSREKKESFPLTVTSAQKNPTAFYLCASSHALGTGTGGNQPQHFGDGTRLSIL.

The V gene is TRBV19, the J gene TRBJ2-2; D is possibly TRBD2 (5 bases). Trimming stripped 4 bases from V and 4 bases from J, with 13 bases between. CDR3 size: 15 residues. In germline, CDR1 is LNHDA, CDR2 SQIVND (reference sequence). The chain's CDR3 is CASSTTSTSTGELFF. The CDR3 DNA is TGTGCCAGTAGTACCACGTCCACTAGCACCGGGGAGCTGTTTTTT.

This sequence joins TRBV6-6 and TRBJ2-3; possibly TRBD1 or TRBD2 for D (5 bases each). The CDR3 totals 15 residues. CDR1 MNHNY and CDR2 SVGAGI come from the germline V gene (reference sequence). V was trimmed by 4 bases and J by 4 bases, leaving 15 bases between them. In nucleotides, the CDR3 is TGTGCCAGCAGTTCACTAGGGACGCGCGCAGATACGCAGTATTTT. This sequence encodes CASSSLGTRADTQYF.

The chain combines TRBV19 with TRBJ1-1; no reliable D call. The CDR3 is made up of 14 amino acids. In germline, CDR1 is LNHDA, CDR2 SQIVND (reference sequence). The germline V and J ends were trimmed by 8 bases and 2 bases, with 15 bases remaining between them. CDR3 coding DNA: TGTGCCAGTGCAAATGGGGTCTATAACACTGAAGCTTTCTTT. This codes for CASANGVYNTEAFF. Based on the CDR3 plus reference TRBV19 and TRBJ1-1, the full variable domain is DGGITQSPKYLFRKEGQNVTLSCEQNLNHDAMYWYRQDPGQGLRLIYYSQIVNDFQKGDIAEGYSVSREKKESFPLTVTSAQKNPTAFYLCASANGVYNTEAFFGQGTRLTVV.

The chain couples TRBV5-1 to TRBJ2-1; TRBD1 or TRBD2 may be the D gene (7 bases each). V gave up 4 bases and J gave up 5 bases, with 19 bases separating them. CDR3 length: 16 residues. Germline CDR1 SGHRS, CDR2 YFSETQ. CDR3 loop: CASSHTGTTGDNEQFF. In DNA, the CDR3 is TGCGCCAGCAGCCATACCGGGACTACAGGGGACAATGAGCAGTTCTTC.